The 23 T cell receptor beta chains in this list originate from one sample, sequenced in a study of regulatory T cells in long-lasting Graves disease. This sample's time point: newly diagnosed GD, antithyroid drugs for less than 3 months. Following extraction of RNA from PBMCs, that RNA was used to make the TCR library. Both iRepertoire HTBI primers and Arm-PCR of CDR3 regions were used to build the TCR beta libraries. A single record per CDR3 protein comes from TCRdb applying MiXCR to the multiplex PCR reads. The repertoire holds just over 600,000 distinct CDR3 sequences, with 15% to 20% as singletons. The same data also contributed to another study, on T cells in Graves' hyperthyroidism and ophthalmopathy.

The sample was peripheral blood mononuclear cells (PBMCs), taken at new diagnosis, from a patient treated with antithyroid drugs. The receptor set was obtained from a woman between 25 and 40 years old with Graves disease.

This chain connects TRBV6-5 to TRBJ1-3, with no clear D. Germline V gives CDR1 MNHEY, CDR2 SVGAGI. This CDR3 spans 15 amino acids. V lost 2 bases to trimming and J lost 3 bases, with 11 bases between them. CDR3 nucleotides: TGTGCCAGCAGTTACGGCCAGCGCGGTGGAAACACCATATATTTT. Translated: CASSYGQRGGNTIYF.

The sample holds many counts of this clonotype. V gene TRBV12-3 or TRBV12-4 combines with J gene TRBJ2-7; the D call may be TRBD1 or TRBD2 (5 bases each). V gave up 8 bases and J gave up 4 bases, with 15 bases separating them. This CDR3 contains 13 residues. The CDR3 region is CASAGTGIYEQYF. As DNA, the CDR3 is TGTGCCAGCGCCGGGACGGGGATTTACGAGCAGTACTTC.

This sequence joins TRBV5-1 and TRBJ2-2, with TRBD2 identical over 12 bases. V trimming: 2 bases; J trimming: 4 bases; junction bases outside the gene matches: 6. This CDR3 has 17 residues. The germline V gene encodes CDR1 SGHRS and CDR2 YFSETQ. The CDR3 reads CASSFSRTSGITGELFF. DNA for the CDR3: TGCGCCAGCAGCTTCAGCCGGACTAGCGGGATCACCGGGGAGCTGTTTTTT.

The chain is built from TRBV7-2 and TRBJ2-5; weak D call: TRBD1 (5 bases). V dropped 1 base and J dropped 5 bases, with 8 bases sitting between them. Germline V lookup: CDR1 SGHTA, CDR2 FQGNSA. The CDR3 is made up of 13 amino acids. The CDR3 spells CASSLGKGETQYF. In nucleotides, the CDR3 is TGTGCCAGCAGCTTAGGGAAGGGGGAGACCCAGTACTTC.

The CDR3 is CASSHLVQGWTEAFF. The CDR3 region has the DNA TGCGCCAGCAGCCATCTCGTACAGGGTTGGACTGAAGCTTTCTTT. V gene TRBV4-1 combines with J gene TRBJ1-1, with D perhaps matching TRBD1 (6 bases). CDR1 and CDR2 from the germline V gene are MGHRA and YSYEKL. The CDR3 is 15 residues long. Trimming cost V 3 bases and J 5 bases, with 16 bases left between them.

This clonotype has ten or more counts. The chain is built from TRBV2 and TRBJ2-3; D remains ambiguous. The CDR3 totals 13 residues. Per germline, CDR1 SNHLY and CDR2 FYNNEI. V dropped 7 bases and J dropped 1 base, with 9 bases sitting between them. As DNA, the CDR3 is TGTGCCAGCATACCGACCGGCACAGATACGCAGTATTTT. It specifies CASIPTGTDTQYF.

Only a few counts were recorded for this clonotype. The chain recombines TRBV2 with TRBJ2-5, with D perhaps being TRBD1 or TRBD2 (6 bases each). CDR1 is SNHLY, CDR2 FYNNEI, per germline. The V and J ends lost 7 bases and 9 bases respectively, with 18 bases between them. CDR3 size: 13 residues. The CDR3 DNA follows: TGTGCCAGCATGAGGGCCGAGGGGGAGGCCCAGTACTTC. Translating gives CASMRAEGEAQYF.

This clonotype was seen at least ten times. V is TRBV5-6 and J is TRBJ2-7; unclear D gene. CDR1 and CDR2 from the germline V gene are SGHDT and YYEEEE. The CDR3 is made up of 11 amino acids. V was shortened by 1 base and J by 6 bases, with 5 bases between the two germline ends. The chain's CDR3 is CASSLYSEQYF. The CDR3 DNA follows: TGTGCCAGCAGCTTGTACTCCGAGCAGTACTTC.

The gene calls are TRBV6-2 or TRBV6-3 and TRBJ2-7, with 9 nucleotides matching TRBD1. V lost 4 bases and J lost 4; bases outside the gene matches: 8. This CDR3 contains 15 residues. In germline, CDR1 is MNHEY, CDR2 SVGEGT. The CDR3 loop is CASSSPGQGKYEQYF. The CDR3 nucleotides are TGTGCCAGCAGTTCACCGGGACAGGGCAAATACGAGCAGTACTTC.

This sequence joins TRBV28 and TRBJ2-7; 11 bases fit TRBD1. CDR1 is MDHEN and CDR2 is SYDVKM in the germline V gene. The CDR3 consists of 15 residues. Germline trimming cut 5 bases from V and 5 bases from J; bases unmatched to any gene: 8. CDR3 in DNA: TGTGCCAGCAGTCCACTCCGGGACAGGGGGAACGAGCAGTACTTC. As protein: CASSPLRDRGNEQYF.

The chain joins TRBV20-1 to TRBJ1-5; D is possibly TRBD1 (5 bases). V shed 5 bases and J shed 6 bases, with 20 bases lying between them. The CDR3 is made up of 15 amino acids. Germline CDR1 is DFQATT and CDR2 is SNEGSKA (reference sequence). CDR3 DNA sequence: TGCAGTGCTCCTCGGGGACCCTCTCCGGGTCAGCCCCAGCATTTT. Translation: CSAPRGPSPGQPQHF.

This clonotype was detected ten times or more. V gene TRBV28 combines with J gene TRBJ1-1; possible D gene TRBD1, 5 bases. From germline, CDR1 is MDHEN and CDR2 SYDVKM. This CDR3 is built from 12 residues. V dropped 1 base and J dropped 10 bases, with 10 bases sitting between them. For the CDR3, the DNA is TGTGCCAGCAGTTTATCGGGGCTACCAGCTTTCTTT. Amino acids: CASSLSGLPAFF.

There are many counts of this clonotype. The genes are TRBV5-1 and TRBJ2-2, with D unclear. Germline V gene lookup returns CDR1 SGHRS and CDR2 YFSETQ. This CDR3 is built from 11 residues. V lost 4 bases, J lost 5 bases, and 3 bases lay in between. The CDR3 here is CASSETGELFF. The CDR3 bases are TGCGCCAGCAGCGAGACCGGGGAGCTGTTTTTT.

V is TRBV28 and J is TRBJ2-7; D is ambiguous. Germline values: CDR1 MDHEN, CDR2 SYDVKM. This CDR3 has 14 residues. Trimming took off 2 bases at V and 3 bases at J, with 11 bases between the two ends. This CDR3 is CASSLVLTNYEQYF. The CDR3 bases are TGTGCCAGCAGTTTAGTCCTAACGAACTACGAGCAGTACTTC.

At least ten counts were recorded for this clonotype. This chain uses TRBV7-9 with TRBJ2-5; tentative D call: TRBD1 (6 bases). The CDR3 is 14 amino acids. Looked up from germline, CDR1 is SEHNR and CDR2 is FQNEAQ (reference sequence). Between the trimmed V and J ends, which lost 5 bases and 2 bases, there was a span of 12 bases. Here the CDR3 reads CASSGRTEQETQYF. The CDR3 DNA reads TGTGCCAGCAGCGGCCGGACAGAACAAGAGACCCAGTACTTC.

The CDR3 reads CASMGTAGDEQYF. The CDR3 coding sequence is TGTGCCAGCATGGGGACAGCGGGGGACGAGCAGTACTTC. The chain combines TRBV28 with TRBJ2-7; D might be TRBD2 (8 bases). The V gene lost 7 bases and the J gene lost 5 bases, with 15 bases spanning the gap. Germline CDR1 and CDR2: MDHEN and SYDVKM. The CDR3 contains 13 residues. Drawing the rest from reference TRBV28 and TRBJ2-7, the complete variable domain is DVKVTQSSRYLVKRTGEKVFLECVQDMDHENMFWYRQDPGLGLRLIYFSYDVKMKEKGDIPEGYSVSREKKERFSLILESASTNQTSMYLCASMGTAGDEQYFGPGTRLTVT.

A note on this clonotype: A much bigger clone sits one base away, suggesting this may be a read error. The chain employs TRBV27 and TRBJ1-1; D is perhaps TRBD1 (5 bases). Per the germline V gene, CDR1 is MNHEY and CDR2 is SMNVEV (reference sequence). The V end was cut by 2 bases, the J end by 0 bases, with 10 bases between. The length of the CDR3 is 15 residues. The CDR3 coding sequence is TGTGCCAGCAGTTTAAGACAGCGCATGAACACTGAAGCTTTCTTT. Translating it yields CASSLRQRMNTEAFF.

This clonotype was counted a few times. This sequence joins TRBV10-2 and TRBJ2-7; 9 bases match TRBD2. This CDR3 has 17 amino acids. Per germline, CDR1 WSHSY and CDR2 SAAADI. After removal of 8 bases from V and 1 base from J, the junction contained 15 bases not matched to a gene. The CDR3 here is CASLGGASGKGSYEQYF. CDR3 nucleotide sequence: TGCGCCAGCCTTGGGGGTGCTAGCGGGAAAGGGTCCTACGAGCAGTACTTC.

This clonotype was seen only once. This may arise from a read error, as a much more abundant clone is one base away. The chain has TRBV25-1 and TRBJ1-2; D is uncertain. V lost 7 bases, J lost 0 bases, and 12 bases lay in between. Looked up from germline, CDR1 is MGHDK and CDR2 is SYGVNS. CDR3 length equals 14 residues. CDR3 sequence: CASTSRPSNYGYTF. CDR3 coding DNA: TGTGCCAGCACCTCCAGGCCCTCTAACTATGGCTACACCTTC.

This clonotype was seen ten or more times. The rearrangement joins TRBV2 to TRBJ1-5, with D unclear. CDR3 length: 15 residues. In germline, CDR1 is SNHLY, CDR2 FYNNEI. Trimming left V 7 bases short and J 5 bases short, with 18 bases between. CDR3 amino acids: CASKFPDPADQPQHF. In DNA, the CDR3 is TGTGCCAGCAAGTTTCCGGACCCCGCCGATCAGCCCCAGCATTTT.

A word on this clonotype: A much larger clone differs by one base, so this may be a read error. The V and J genes are TRBV6-4 and TRBJ2-2, with D possibly matching TRBD2 (5 bases). The CDR3 covers 13 residues. CDR1 is MRHNA, CDR2 SNTAGT, per germline. This CDR3 is CASSAANTGELSF. CDR3 in DNA: TGTGCCAGCAGTGCAGCGAACACCGGGGAGCTGTCTTTT.

V usage is TRBV6-1 and J usage is TRBJ1-2; TRBD1 is a possible D gene (6 bases). Germline CDR1 and CDR2: MNHNS and SASEGT. Deletions cut 2 bases from V and 3 bases from J, with 13 bases between. The CDR3 covers 15 residues. CDR3 in amino acids: CASSEYRASDYGYTF. The CDR3 region has the DNA TGTGCCAGCAGTGAATACAGGGCGAGCGACTATGGCTACACCTTC.

This clonotype has ten or more counts. The chain carries TRBV14 and TRBJ1-1; D gene unclear. The V and J ends lost 4 bases and 0 bases respectively, with 15 bases between them. CDR3 length equals 16 residues. Germline loops: CDR1 SGHDN, CDR2 FVKESK. This chain's CDR3 is CASSLRNWPLNTEAFF. CDR3 in DNA: TGTGCCAGCAGCCTTAGGAACTGGCCCTTGAACACTGAAGCTTTCTTT.